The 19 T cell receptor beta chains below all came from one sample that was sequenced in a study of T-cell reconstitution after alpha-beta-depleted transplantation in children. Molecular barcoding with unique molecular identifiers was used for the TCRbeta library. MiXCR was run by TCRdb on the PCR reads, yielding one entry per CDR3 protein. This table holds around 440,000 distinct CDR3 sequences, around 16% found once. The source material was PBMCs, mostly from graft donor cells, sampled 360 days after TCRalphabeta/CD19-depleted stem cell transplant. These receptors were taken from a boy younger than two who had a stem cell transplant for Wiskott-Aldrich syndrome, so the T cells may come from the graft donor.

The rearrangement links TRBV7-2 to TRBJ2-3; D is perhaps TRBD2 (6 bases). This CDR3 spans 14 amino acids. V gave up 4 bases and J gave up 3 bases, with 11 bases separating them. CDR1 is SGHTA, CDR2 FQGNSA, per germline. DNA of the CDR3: TGTGCCAGCAGCTCCGGCGGGACGACAGATACGCAGTATTTT. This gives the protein CASSSGGTTDTQYF.

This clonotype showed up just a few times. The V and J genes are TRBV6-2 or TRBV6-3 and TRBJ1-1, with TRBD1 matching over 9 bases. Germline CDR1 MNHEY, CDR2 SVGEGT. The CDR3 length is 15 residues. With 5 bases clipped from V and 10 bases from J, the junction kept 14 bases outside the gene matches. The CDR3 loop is CASSRPLGQGLGAFF. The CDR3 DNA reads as TGTGCCAGCAGTCGACCCCTGGGACAGGGATTAGGAGCTTTCTTT.

The CDR3 loop is CASVGGNSNQPQHF. Here the CDR3 DNA reads TGTGCCAGTGTGGGGGGTAATAGCAATCAGCCCCAGCATTTT. This chain joins TRBV12-3 or TRBV12-4 and TRBJ1-5; possible D gene TRBD1, 5 bases. With 9 bases removed from V and 0 bases from J, the gap between germline ends came to 12 bases. The CDR3 length is 14 residues.

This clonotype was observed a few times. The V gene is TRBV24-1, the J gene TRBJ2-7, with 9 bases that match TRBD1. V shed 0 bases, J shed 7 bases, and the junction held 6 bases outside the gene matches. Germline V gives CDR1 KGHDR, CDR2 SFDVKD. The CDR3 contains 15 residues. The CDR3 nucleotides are TGTGCCACCAGTGATTTGGGGGACAGGGCAGGGGAGCAGTACTTC. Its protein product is CATSDLGDRAGEQYF.

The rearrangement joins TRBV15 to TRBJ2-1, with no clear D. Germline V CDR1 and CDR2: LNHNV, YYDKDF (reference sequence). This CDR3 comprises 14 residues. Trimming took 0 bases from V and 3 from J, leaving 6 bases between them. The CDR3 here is CATSRDILYNEQFF. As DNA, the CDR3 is TGTGCCACCAGCAGAGACATACTCTACAATGAGCAGTTCTTC.

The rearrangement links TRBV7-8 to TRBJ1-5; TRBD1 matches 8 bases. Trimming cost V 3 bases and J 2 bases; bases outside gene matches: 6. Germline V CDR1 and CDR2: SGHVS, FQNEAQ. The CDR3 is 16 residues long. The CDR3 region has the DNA TGTGCCAGCAGCTTGACAGGGGCTATGGGCAATCAGCCCCAGCATTTT. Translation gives CASSLTGAMGNQPQHF.

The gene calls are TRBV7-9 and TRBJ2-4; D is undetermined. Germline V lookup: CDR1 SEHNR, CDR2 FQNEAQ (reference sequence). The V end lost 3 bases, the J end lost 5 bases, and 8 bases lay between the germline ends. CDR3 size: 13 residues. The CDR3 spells CASSFFGENIQYF. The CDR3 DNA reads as TGTGCCAGCAGCTTTTTCGGAGAAAACATTCAGTACTTC.

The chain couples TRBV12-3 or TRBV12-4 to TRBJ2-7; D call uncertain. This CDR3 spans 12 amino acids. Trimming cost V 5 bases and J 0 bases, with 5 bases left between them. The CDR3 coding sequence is TGTGCCAGCAGTGCAAACTCCTACGAGCAGTACTTC. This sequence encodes CASSANSYEQYF.

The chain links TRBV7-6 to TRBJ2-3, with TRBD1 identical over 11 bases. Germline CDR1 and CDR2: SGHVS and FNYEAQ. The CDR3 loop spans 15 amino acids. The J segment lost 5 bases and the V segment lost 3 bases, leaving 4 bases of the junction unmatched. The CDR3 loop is CASSFRDRGGDTQYF. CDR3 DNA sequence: TGTGCCAGCAGCTTCCGGGACAGGGGGGGAGATACGCAGTATTTT.

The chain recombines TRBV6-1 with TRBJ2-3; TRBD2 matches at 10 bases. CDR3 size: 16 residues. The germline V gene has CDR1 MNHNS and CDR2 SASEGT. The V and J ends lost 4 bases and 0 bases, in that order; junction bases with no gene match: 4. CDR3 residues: CASSVRTSGSTDTQYF. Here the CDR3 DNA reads TGTGCCAGCAGTGTTAGGACTAGCGGTAGCACAGATACGCAGTATTTT.

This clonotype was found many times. This CDR3 reads CSAPLRVNNEQFF. As DNA, the CDR3 is TGCAGTGCTCCACTCAGGGTGAACAATGAGCAGTTCTTC. The rearrangement uses TRBV20-1 and TRBJ2-1, with TRBD1 as a possible D gene (5 bases). The CDR3 spans 13 residues. Deletions cut 5 bases from V and 5 bases from J, with 13 bases between. CDR1 and CDR2 from the germline V gene are DFQATT and SNEGSKA (reference sequence).

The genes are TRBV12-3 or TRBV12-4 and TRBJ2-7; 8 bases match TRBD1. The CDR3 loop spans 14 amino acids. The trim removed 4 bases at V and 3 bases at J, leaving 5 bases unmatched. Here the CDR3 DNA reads TGTGCCAGCAGTTCGCAGGGGGCCAACTACGAGCAGTACTTC. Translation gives CASSSQGANYEQYF.

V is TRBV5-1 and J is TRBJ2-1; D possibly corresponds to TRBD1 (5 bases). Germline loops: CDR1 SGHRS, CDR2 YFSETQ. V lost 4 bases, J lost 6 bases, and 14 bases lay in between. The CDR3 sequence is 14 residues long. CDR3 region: CASSARVGRNEQFF. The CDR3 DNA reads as TGCGCCAGCAGCGCCAGGGTCGGTCGCAATGAGCAGTTCTTC.

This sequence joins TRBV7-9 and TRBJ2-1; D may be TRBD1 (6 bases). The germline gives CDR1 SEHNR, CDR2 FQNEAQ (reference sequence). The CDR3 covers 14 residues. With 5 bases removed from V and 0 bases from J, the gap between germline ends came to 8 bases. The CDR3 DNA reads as TGTGCCAGCAGCACCAGGGGCTCCTACAATGAGCAGTTCTTC. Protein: CASSTRGSYNEQFF.

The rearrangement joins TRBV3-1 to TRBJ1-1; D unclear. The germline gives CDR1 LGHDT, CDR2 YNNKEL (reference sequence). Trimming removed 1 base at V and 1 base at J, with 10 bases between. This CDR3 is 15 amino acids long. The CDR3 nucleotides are TGTGCCAGCAGCCAAGGCCTACGGGGGAACACTGAAGCTTTCTTT. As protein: CASSQGLRGNTEAFF. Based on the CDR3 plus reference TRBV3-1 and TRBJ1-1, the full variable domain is DTAVSQTPKYLVTQMGNDKSIKCEQNLGHDTMYWYKQDSKKFLKIMFSYNNKELIINETVPNRFSPKSPDKAHLNLHINSLELGDSAVYFCASSQGLRGNTEAFFGQGTRLTVV.

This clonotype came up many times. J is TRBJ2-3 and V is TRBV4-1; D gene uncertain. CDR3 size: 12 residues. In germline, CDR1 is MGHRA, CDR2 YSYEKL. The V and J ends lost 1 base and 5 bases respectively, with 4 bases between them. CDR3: CASSQVLDTQYF. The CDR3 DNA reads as TGCGCCAGCAGCCAAGTTTTAGATACGCAGTATTTT.

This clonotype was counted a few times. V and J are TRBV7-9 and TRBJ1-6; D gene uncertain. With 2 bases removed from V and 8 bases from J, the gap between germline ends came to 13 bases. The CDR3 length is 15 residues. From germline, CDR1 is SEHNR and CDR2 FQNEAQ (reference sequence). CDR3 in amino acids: CASSLSDLSHSPLHF. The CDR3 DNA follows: TGTGCCAGCAGCTTATCGGACTTAAGCCATTCACCCCTCCACTTT.

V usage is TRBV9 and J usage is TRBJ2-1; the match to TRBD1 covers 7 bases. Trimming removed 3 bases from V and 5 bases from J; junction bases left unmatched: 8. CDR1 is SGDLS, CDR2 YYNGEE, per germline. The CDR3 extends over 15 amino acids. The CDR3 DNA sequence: TGTGCCAGCAGCGGGCGACAGGGAATGAACAATGAGCAGTTCTTC. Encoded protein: CASSGRQGMNNEQFF.

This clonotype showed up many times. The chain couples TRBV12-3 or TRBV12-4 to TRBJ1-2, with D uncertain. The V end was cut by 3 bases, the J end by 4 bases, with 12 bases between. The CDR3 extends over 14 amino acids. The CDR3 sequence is CASSFFGVSYGYTF. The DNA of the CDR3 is TGTGCCAGCAGTTTTTTTGGGGTCTCCTATGGCTACACCTTC.